The 16 T cell receptor beta chains presented below share a single source sample, sequenced in a study of cytomegalovirus exposure and HLA in healthy donors. The primer mix had 60 Vbeta and 13 Jbeta primers. Assay used: immunoSEQ multiplex PCR; TCRdb lists only in-frame clones, some missing. The table has about 160,000 clones, roughly four fifths seen once; the top ten hold under 2%. Specimen: PBMCs. The source of these receptors is a woman between 18 and 29 years old in good health and CMV-seronegative.

A single count supports this clone. The chain combines TRBV9 with TRBJ2-2; D perhaps matches TRBD2 (6 bases). The CDR3 has 16 residues. Germline V gene lookup returns CDR1 SGDLS and CDR2 YYNGEE. V lost 3 bases, J lost 2 bases, and 14 bases lay in between. CDR3 in amino acids: CASSENRDFNTGELFF. DNA of the CDR3: TGTGCCAGCAGCGAGAACCGGGACTTCAACACCGGGGAGCTGTTTTTT.

The gene calls are TRBV28 and TRBJ2-7, with 10 positions matching TRBD2. Looked up from germline, CDR1 is MDHEN and CDR2 is SYDVKM. The CDR3 has 17 residues. J gave up 2 bases and V 7 bases, and 14 bases lay outside the gene matches. CDR3 in amino acids: CASTPVRGAGGPYEQYF. CDR3 in DNA: TGTGCCAGCACCCCGGTTCGGGGAGCGGGAGGGCCCTACGAGCAGTACTTC.

This clone was recorded only once. The rearrangement joins TRBV18 to TRBJ1-3; D is unresolved. The V end was cut by 2 bases, the J end by 4 bases, with 12 bases between. The CDR3 has 15 amino acids. Germline assignment: CDR1 KGHSH and CDR2 LQKENI. CDR3 sequence: CASSPAGAVGNTIYF. As DNA, the CDR3 is TGTGCCAGCTCACCAGCCGGCGCGGTAGGAAACACCATATATTTT.

CDR3 coding DNA: TGTGCCAGCAGTCCCCACTCTAGGAGCACTGAAGCTTTCTTT. It yields the protein CASSPHSRSTEAFF. V is TRBV6-1 and J is TRBJ1-1; D unresolved. Germline-derived CDR1 and CDR2 are MNHNS and SASEGT. This CDR3 is 14 amino acids long. V was pared by 5 bases and J by 4 bases, with 14 bases between.

The V gene is TRBV18, the J gene TRBJ1-2; no definite D call. V shed 0 bases and J shed 4 bases, with 12 bases lying between them. The CDR3 has 15 residues. Per the germline V gene, CDR1 is KGHSH and CDR2 is LQKENI. The chain's CDR3 is CASSPPGRGGYGYTF. The DNA of the CDR3 is TGTGCCAGCTCACCACCCGGCAGAGGAGGCTATGGCTACACCTTC. Using reference TRBV18 and TRBJ1-2 for the parts outside the CDR3, the full variable domain is NAGVMQNPRHLVRRRGQEARLRCSPMKGHSHVYWYRQLPEEGLKFMVYLQKENIIDESGMPKERFSAEFPKEGPSILRIQQVVRGDSAAYFCASSPPGRGGYGYTFGSGTRLTVV.

The chain is built from TRBV27 and TRBJ1-5; the match to TRBD1 covers 7 bases. V lost 6 bases to trimming and J lost 3 bases; unmatched junction nucleotides: 11. Germline V lookup: CDR1 MNHEY, CDR2 SMNVEV (reference sequence). The CDR3 loop spans 16 amino acids. The CDR3 protein is CASRPLGRGNNQPQHF. As DNA, the CDR3 is TGTGCCAGCAGGCCGTTGGGCAGGGGGAACAATCAGCCCCAGCATTTT.

The chain recombines TRBV2 with TRBJ2-1; 8 positions match TRBD1. Trimming at V came to 8 bases and at J to 8 bases, leaving 11 bases not matched to a gene. The CDR3 is 14 residues long. Germline CDR1 and CDR2: SNHLY and FYNNEI. The CDR3 spells CASQGQAVADEQFF. CDR3 DNA sequence: TGTGCCAGCCAGGGACAGGCTGTAGCCGATGAGCAGTTCTTC.

This clone was recorded once. The rearrangement joins TRBV28 to TRBJ2-7; unclear D gene. This CDR3 has 13 residues. Germline CDR1 reads MDHEN; CDR2 reads SYDVKM. V lost 4 bases and J lost 0, with 7 bases in between. The CDR3 DNA follows: TGTGCCAGCAGTTCTTTAAACTCCTACGAGCAGTACTTC. Residues: CASSSLNSYEQYF.

V gene TRBV25-1 combines with J gene TRBJ2-5; D is ambiguous. The germline CDR1 and CDR2 sequences are MGHDK and SYGVNS. Trimming shortened V by 1 base and J by 4 bases, and 10 bases separated the two germline ends. The CDR3 extends over 14 amino acids. The CDR3: CASSESPVRETQYF. CDR3 coding DNA: TGTGCCAGCAGTGAATCCCCCGTCCGAGAGACCCAGTACTTC.

The rearrangement joins TRBV6-5 to TRBJ2-3; 8 bases align to TRBD1. The length of the CDR3 is 14 residues. The J segment lost 1 base and the V segment lost 6 bases, leaving 3 bases of the junction unmatched. Germline-derived CDR1 and CDR2 are MNHEY and SVGAGI. The CDR3 nucleotides are TGTGCCAGCAGACAGGACAGGGGCACAGATACGCAGTATTTT. Residues: CASRQDRGTDTQYF.

Notes on this clone: A read error may produce the germline difference seen at one junction end. The V call is TRBV7-9, the J call TRBJ2-2; 7 nucleotides match TRBD2. Per germline, CDR1 SEHNR and CDR2 FQNEAQ (reference sequence). The CDR3 extends over 16 amino acids. For the CDR3, the DNA is TGTTCCAGCAGCGGTAGACTAGCTGTGAACACCGGGGAGCTGTTTTTT. This gives the protein CSSSGRLAVNTGELFF.

The CDR3 here is CASILRRTSGGGVDTQYF. The CDR3 coding sequence is TGTGCCAGCATCCTCCGGCGGACTAGCGGGGGGGGTGTAGATACGCAGTATTTT. This chain connects TRBV2 to TRBJ2-3, with 15 bases that match TRBD2. The CDR3 loop spans 18 amino acids. Germline V gene sequence: CDR1 SNHLY, CDR2 FYNNEI. Losses at the gene ends were 7 bases for V and 5 bases for J; bases not matched to a gene: 13.

J is TRBJ2-7 and V is TRBV6-1; the D gene is possibly TRBD2 (5 bases). V was shortened by 6 bases and J by 5 bases, with 17 bases between the two germline ends. The CDR3 sequence is 14 residues long. Germline CDR1 is MNHNS and CDR2 is SASEGT. CDR3 sequence reads: CASRRGLWSDEQYF. The CDR3 region has the DNA TGTGCCAGCAGACGCGGGCTTTGGTCGGACGAGCAGTACTTC.

The genes are TRBV6-6 and TRBJ2-1; 8 bases match TRBD2. Germline assignment: CDR1 MNHNY and CDR2 SVGAGI (reference sequence). The CDR3 contains 14 residues. After removal of 2 bases from V and 4 bases from J, the junction contained 1 base not matched to a gene. The CDR3 is CASSYTSGYNEQFF. In DNA, the CDR3 is TGTGCCAGCAGTTACACTAGCGGATACAATGAGCAGTTCTTC.

The V gene is TRBV6-6, the J gene TRBJ1-2; TRBD1 is a possible D gene (5 bases). The CDR3 extends over 13 amino acids. Germline loops: CDR1 MNHNY, CDR2 SVGAGI (reference sequence). Trimming removed 6 bases at V and 8 bases at J, with 16 bases between. CDR3 nucleotides: TGTGCCAGCAGAACGGGACTAGCCGACGGCTACACCTTC. This gives the protein CASRTGLADGYTF.

The rearrangement uses TRBV5-1 and TRBJ1-4; 7 bases are a match to TRBD1. Germline CDR1 SGHRS, CDR2 YFSETQ. V lost 0 bases, J lost 3 bases, and 2 bases stayed unmatched. The CDR3 covers 15 residues. Written as DNA, the CDR3 is TGCGCCAGCAGCTTGGCACAGGGGTCTAATGAAAAACTGTTTTTT. It yields the protein CASSLAQGSNEKLFF.